This TCR beta chain emerged from a study of response to subunit inactivated influenza vaccine. With respect to this clonotype: As yet, its antigen is unknown.

The CDR3 spans 14 residues. Germline CDR1 and CDR2: MDHEN and SYDVKM. After removal of 6 bases from V and 5 bases from J, the junction contained 7 bases not matched to a gene. Study findings and constraints: Authors proposed each seasonal influenza vaccination draws in few new T cells.

TCRdb passed the RT-PCR reads through MiXCR, listing each CDR3 protein once. The table shows fewer than 600,000 distinct CDR3 sequences, with less than 7.5% occurring only once. This sequence originates from a man between 50 and 70 years old who received an inactivated influenza vaccine. Sequenced here: PBMCs from blood, sampled less than 30 months after vaccination. This sequence joins TRBV28 and TRBJ1-5, with 7 positions matching TRBD1. CDR3 DNA sequence: TGTGCCAGCAGGGACACAGGGGCTTATCAGCCCCAGCATTTT. Its translation is CASRDTGAYQPQHF.